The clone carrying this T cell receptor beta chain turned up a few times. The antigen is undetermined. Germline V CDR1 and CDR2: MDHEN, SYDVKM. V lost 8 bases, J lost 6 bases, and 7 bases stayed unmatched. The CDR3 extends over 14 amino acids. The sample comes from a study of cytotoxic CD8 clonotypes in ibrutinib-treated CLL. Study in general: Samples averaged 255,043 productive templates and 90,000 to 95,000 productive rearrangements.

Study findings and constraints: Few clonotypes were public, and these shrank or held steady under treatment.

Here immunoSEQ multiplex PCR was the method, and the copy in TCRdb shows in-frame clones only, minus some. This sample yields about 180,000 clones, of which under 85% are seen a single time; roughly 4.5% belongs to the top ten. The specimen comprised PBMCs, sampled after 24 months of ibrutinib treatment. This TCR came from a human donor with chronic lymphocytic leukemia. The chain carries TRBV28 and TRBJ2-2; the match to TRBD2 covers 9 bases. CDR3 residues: CASVAGGGSGELFF. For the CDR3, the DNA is TGTGCCAGCGTGGCGGGAGGGGGGTCCGGGGAGCTGTTTTTT.